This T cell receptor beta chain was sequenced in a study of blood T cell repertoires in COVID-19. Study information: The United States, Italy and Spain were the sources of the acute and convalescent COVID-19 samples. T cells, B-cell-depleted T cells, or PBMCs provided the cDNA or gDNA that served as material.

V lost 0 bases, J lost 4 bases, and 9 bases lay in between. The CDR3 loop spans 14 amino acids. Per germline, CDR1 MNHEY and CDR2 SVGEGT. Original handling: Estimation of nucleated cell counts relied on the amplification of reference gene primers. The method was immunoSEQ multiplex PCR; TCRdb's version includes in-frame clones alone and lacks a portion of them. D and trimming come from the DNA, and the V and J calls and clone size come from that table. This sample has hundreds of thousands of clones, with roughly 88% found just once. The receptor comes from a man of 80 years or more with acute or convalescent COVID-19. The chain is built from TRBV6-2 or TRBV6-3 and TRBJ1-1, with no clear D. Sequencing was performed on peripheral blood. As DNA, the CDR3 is TGTGCCAGCAGTTACTCGAAAGCTCTCACTGAAGCTTTCTTT. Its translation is CASSYSKALTEAFF.